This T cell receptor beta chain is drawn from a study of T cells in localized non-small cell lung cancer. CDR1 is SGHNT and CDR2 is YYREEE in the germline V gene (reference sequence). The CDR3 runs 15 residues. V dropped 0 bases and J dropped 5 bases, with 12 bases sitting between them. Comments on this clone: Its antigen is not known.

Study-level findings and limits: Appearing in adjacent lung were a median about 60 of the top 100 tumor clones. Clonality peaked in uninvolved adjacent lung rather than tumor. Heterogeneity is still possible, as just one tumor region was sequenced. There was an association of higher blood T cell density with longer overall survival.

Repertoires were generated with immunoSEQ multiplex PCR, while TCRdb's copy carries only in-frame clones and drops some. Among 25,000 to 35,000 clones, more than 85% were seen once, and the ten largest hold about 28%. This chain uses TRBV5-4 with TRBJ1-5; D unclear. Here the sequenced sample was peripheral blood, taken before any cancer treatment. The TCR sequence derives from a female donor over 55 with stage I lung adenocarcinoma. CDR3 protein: CASSLAGSSDQPQHF. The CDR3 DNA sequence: TGTGCCAGCAGCTTGGCCGGCTCTTCGGATCAGCCCCAGCATTTT.